This entry describes one TCR beta chain. The antigen is not known. V was pared by 5 bases and J by 4 bases, with 8 bases between. The CDR3 extends over 11 amino acids. Germline CDR1 is DFQATT and CDR2 is SNEGSKA (reference sequence). This sample is drawn from a study of OX40 agonist ivuxolimab in advanced cancers. As for the study in general: Dose-escalation patients' cancers were hepatocellular carcinoma, melanoma, renal cell or head and neck cancer.

General study points: Not determined was the antigen specificity of the expanded peripheral T cells. Among the nonresponders, some also had low normalized T-cell clonal expansion.

Clones were sequenced by immunoSEQ multiplex PCR, and TCRdb holds only the in-frame ones, with some missing. This sample has around 140,000 clones; about 92% occur once, and the top ten carry approximately 1%. The sequence was obtained from an adult with an advanced solid tumor such as melanoma, head and neck, liver or kidney cancer. Sample: CD4+ or CD8+ T cells sorted from blood, taken in a trial of the OX40 agonist ivuxolimab. The rearrangement joins TRBV20-1 to TRBJ1-2, with no clear D. This CDR3 is CSAGEPYGYTF. The CDR3 DNA is TGCAGTGCTGGGGAGCCCTATGGCTACACCTTC.